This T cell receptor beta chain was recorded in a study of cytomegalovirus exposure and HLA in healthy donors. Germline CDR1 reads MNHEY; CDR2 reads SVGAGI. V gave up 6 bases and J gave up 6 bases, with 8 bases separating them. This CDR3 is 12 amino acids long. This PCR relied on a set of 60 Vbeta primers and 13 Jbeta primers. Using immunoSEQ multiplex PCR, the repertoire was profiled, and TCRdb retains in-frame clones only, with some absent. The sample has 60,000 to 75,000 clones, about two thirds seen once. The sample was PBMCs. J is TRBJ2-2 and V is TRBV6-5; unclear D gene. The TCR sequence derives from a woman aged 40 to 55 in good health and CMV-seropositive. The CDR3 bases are TGTGCCAGCAGCTCCTGGCCCGGGGAGCTGTTTTTT. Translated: CASSSWPGELFF.